The rows below give T cell receptor beta chains drawn from one sample of a study of CXCR3-negative and CXCR3-positive naive CD8 T cells. TCRdb reprocessed the 5' RACE reads, keeping one entry per CDR3 protein, no DNA. The repertoire table contains about 110,000 distinct CDR3 sequences. The specimen was naive CXCR3+ CD8+ T cells from blood. The source of these receptors is a human donor in good health. Some clones in this sample may be carry-over from other donors' samples. Both conserved end residues are part of each CDR3.

cdr3_length: 15; j_call: TRBJ2-2; v_call: TRBV29-1; cdr3_aa: CSVEKAGTNTGELFF
cdr3_length: 19; j_call: TRBJ2-6; v_call: TRBV7-9; cdr3_aa: CASSQPTLKGATGANVLTF
cdr3_length: 13; j_call: TRBJ2-5; v_call: TRBV9; cdr3_aa: CASSAPVGETQYF
cdr3_length: 14; j_call: TRBJ2-3; v_call: TRBV20-1; cdr3_aa: CSAILAGSTDTQYF
cdr3_length: 13; j_call: TRBJ1-1; v_call: TRBV12-3/TRBV12-4; cdr3_aa: CASSFEDGTEAFF
cdr3_length: 15; j_call: TRBJ1-5; v_call: TRBV10-1; cdr3_aa: CASSESEGGNQPQHF
cdr3_length: 14; j_call: TRBJ2-7; v_call: TRBV11-2; cdr3_aa: CASSLRDWVDEQYF
cdr3_length: 14; j_call: TRBJ2-7; v_call: TRBV27; cdr3_aa: CASSLSGSWDEQYF
cdr3_length: 13; j_call: TRBJ2-3; v_call: TRBV13; cdr3_aa: CASSSPPGGTQYF
cdr3_length: 18; j_call: TRBJ2-1; v_call: TRBV7-8; cdr3_aa: CASSLTGHAESSYNEQFF
cdr3_length: 14; j_call: TRBJ1-1; v_call: TRBV4-1; cdr3_aa: CASSQVSLGQRAFF